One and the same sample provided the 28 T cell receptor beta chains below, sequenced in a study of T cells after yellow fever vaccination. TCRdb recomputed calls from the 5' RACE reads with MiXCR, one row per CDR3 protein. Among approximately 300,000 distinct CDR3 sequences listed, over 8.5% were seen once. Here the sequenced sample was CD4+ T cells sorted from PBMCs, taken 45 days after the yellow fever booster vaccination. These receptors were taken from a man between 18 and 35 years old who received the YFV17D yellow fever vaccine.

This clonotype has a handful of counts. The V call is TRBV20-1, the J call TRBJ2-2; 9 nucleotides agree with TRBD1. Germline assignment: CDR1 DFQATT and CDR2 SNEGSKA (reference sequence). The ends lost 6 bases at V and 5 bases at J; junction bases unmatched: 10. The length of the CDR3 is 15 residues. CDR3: CSAYSAGTGTGELFF. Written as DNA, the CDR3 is TGCAGTGCCTACTCAGCCGGGACAGGGACCGGGGAGCTGTTTTTT.

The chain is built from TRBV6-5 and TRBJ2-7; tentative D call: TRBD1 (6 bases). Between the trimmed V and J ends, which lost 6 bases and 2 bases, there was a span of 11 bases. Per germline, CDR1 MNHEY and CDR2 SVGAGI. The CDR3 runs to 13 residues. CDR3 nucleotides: TGTGCCAGCAGCCGGACAGCTACCTACGAGCAGTACTTC. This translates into CASSRTATYEQYF.

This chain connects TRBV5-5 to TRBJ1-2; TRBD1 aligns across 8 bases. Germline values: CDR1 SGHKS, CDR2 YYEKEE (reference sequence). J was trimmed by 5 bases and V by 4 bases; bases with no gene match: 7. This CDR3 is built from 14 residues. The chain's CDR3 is CASSLGQETYGYTF. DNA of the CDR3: TGTGCCAGCAGCCTGGGACAGGAGACTTATGGCTACACCTTC. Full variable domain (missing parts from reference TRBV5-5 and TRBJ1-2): DAGVTQSPTHLIKTRGQQVTLRCSPISGHKSVSWYQQVLGQGPQFIFQYYEKEERGRGNFPDRFSARQFPNYSSELNVNALLLGDSALYLCASSLGQETYGYTFGSGTRLTVV.

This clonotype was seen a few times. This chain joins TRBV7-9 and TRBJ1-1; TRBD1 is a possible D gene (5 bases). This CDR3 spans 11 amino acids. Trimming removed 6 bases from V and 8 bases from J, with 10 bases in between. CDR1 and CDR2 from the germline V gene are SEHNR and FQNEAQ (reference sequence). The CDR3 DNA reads TGTGCCAGCAGTTCTTGGGGGGAAGCTTTCTTT. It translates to CASSSWGEAFF.

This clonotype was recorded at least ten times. Here the CDR3 reads CASSLRGTASYEQYF. The CDR3 region has the DNA TGTGCCAGCAGTCTAAGGGGGACGGCGTCCTACGAGCAGTACTTC. The chain couples TRBV12-3 or TRBV12-4 to TRBJ2-7; perhaps TRBD1 as D (6 bases). Trimming cost V 5 bases and J 1 base, with 15 bases left between them. This CDR3 has 15 residues.

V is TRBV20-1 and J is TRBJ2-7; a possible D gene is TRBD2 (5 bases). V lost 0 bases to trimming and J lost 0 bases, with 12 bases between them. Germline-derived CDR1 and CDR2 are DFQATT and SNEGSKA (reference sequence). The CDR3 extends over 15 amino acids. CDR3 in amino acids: CSARDGTRSSYEQYF. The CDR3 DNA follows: TGCAGTGCTAGAGACGGAACTAGATCCTCCTACGAGCAGTACTTC.

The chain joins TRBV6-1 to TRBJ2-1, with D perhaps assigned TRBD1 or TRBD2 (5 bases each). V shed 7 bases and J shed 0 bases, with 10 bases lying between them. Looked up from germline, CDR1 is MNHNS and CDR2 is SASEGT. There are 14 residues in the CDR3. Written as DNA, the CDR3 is TGTGCCAGCACCGGGGCCTTCTCCTACAATGAGCAGTTCTTC. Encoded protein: CASTGAFSYNEQFF.

The CDR3 DNA reads as TGTGCCAGCAGCTTTTTCAATACAGGGGGGGAGACCCAGTACTTC. Residues: CASSFFNTGGETQYF. This sequence joins TRBV7-2 and TRBJ2-5; 8 bases are a match to TRBD1. In germline, CDR1 is SGHTA, CDR2 FQGNSA. V shed 3 bases, J shed 5 bases, and the junction held 8 bases outside the gene matches. There are 15 residues in the CDR3.

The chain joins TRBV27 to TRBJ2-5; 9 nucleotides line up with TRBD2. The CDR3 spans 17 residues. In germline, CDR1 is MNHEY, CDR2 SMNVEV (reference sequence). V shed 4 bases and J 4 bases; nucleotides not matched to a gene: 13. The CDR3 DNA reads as TGTGCCAGCAGTTCATGGACCGGGACTAGCCATCGAGAGACCCAGTACTTC. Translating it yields CASSSWTGTSHRETQYF.

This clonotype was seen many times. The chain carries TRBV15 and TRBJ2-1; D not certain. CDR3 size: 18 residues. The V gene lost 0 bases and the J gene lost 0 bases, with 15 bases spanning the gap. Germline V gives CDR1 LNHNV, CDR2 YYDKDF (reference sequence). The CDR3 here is CATSRDRRRFFSYNEQFF. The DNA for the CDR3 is TGTGCCACCAGCAGAGATCGAAGGCGGTTCTTCTCCTACAATGAGCAGTTCTTC.

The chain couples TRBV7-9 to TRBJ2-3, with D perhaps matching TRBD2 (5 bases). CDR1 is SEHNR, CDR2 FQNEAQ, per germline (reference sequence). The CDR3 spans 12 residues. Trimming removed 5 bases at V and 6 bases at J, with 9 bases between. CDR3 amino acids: CASSEDYDTQYF. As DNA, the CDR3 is TGTGCCAGCAGCGAAGACTACGATACGCAGTATTTT.

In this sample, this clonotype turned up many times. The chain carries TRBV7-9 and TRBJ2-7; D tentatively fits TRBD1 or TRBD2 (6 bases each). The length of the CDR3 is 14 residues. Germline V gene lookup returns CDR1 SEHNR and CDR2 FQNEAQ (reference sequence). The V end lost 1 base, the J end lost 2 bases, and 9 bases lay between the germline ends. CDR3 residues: CASSLGGAAYEQYF. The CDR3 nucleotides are TGTGCCAGCAGCTTAGGGGGGGCCGCCTACGAGCAGTACTTC.

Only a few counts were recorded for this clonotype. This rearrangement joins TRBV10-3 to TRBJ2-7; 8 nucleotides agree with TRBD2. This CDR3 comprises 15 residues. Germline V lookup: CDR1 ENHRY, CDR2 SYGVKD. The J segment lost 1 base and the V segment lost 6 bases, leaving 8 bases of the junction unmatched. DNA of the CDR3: TGTGCCATCAGGCCCCGGGTAGCGGGGTCCTACGAGCAGTACTTC. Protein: CAIRPRVAGSYEQYF.

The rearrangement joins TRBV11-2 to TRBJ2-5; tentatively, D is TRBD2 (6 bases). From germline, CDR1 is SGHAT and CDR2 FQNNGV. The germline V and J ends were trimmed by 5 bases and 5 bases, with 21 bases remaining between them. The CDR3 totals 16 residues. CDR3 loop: CASSKTRTGVRETQYF. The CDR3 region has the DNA TGTGCCAGCAGCAAAACTAGGACGGGGGTTCGGGAGACCCAGTACTTC.

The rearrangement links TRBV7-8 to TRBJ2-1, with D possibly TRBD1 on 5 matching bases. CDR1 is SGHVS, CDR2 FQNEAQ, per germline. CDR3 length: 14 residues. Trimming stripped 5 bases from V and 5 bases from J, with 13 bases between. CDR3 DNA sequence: TGTGCCAGCAGCCTAGACAGAGCAGACAATGAGCAGTTCTTC. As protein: CASSLDRADNEQFF.

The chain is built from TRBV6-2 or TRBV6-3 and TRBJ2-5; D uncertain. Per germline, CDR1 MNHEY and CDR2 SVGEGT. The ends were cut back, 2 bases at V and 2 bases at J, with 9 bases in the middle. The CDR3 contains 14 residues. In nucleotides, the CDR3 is TGTGCCAGCAGTTACGGGTACGGGCAAGAGACCCAGTACTTC. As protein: CASSYGYGQETQYF.

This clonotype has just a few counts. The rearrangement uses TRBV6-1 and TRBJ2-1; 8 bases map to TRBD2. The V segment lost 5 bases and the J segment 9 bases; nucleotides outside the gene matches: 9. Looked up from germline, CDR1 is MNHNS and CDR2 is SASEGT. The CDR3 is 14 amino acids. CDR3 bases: TGTGCCAGCAGTCTGGCTAGCGGGTTCGGTGAGCAGTTCTTC. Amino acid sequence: CASSLASGFGEQFF.

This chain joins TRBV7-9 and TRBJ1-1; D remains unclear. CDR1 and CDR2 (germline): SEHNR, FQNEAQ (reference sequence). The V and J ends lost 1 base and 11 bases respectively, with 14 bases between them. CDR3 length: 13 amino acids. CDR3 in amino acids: CASSLDAGSGAFF. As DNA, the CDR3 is TGTGCCAGCAGCTTAGATGCTGGGAGTGGGGCTTTCTTT.

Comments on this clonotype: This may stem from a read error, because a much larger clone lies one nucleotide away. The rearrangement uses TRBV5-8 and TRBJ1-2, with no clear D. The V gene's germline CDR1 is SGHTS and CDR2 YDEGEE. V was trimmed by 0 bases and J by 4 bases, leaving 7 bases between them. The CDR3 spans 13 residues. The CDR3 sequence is CASSLDSIYGYTF. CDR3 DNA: TGTGCCAGCAGCTTGGACAGTATCTATGGCTACACCTTC.

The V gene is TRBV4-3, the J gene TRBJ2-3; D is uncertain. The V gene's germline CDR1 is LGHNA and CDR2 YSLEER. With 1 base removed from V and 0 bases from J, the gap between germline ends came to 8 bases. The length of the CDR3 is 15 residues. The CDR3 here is CASSQGSSSTDTQYF. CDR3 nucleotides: TGCGCCAGCAGCCAAGGTTCCTCTAGCACAGATACGCAGTATTTT.

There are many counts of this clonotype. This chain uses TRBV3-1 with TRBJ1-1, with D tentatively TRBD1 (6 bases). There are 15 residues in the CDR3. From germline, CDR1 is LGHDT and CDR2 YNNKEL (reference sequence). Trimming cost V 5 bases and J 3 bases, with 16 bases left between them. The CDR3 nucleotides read TGTGCCAGCAGCACAGGGAGGGCCCCGGACACTGAAGCTTTCTTT. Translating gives CASSTGRAPDTEAFF.

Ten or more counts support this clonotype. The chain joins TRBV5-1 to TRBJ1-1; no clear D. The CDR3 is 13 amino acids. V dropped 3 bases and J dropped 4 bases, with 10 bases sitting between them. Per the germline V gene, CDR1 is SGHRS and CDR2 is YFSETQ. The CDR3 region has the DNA TGCGCCAGCAGCTCCCATGGAGGCACTGAAGCTTTCTTT. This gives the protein CASSSHGGTEAFF.

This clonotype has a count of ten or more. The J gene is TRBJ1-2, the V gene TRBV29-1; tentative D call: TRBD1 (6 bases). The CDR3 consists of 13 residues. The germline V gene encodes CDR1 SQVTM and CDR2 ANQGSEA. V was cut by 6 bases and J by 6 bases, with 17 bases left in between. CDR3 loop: CSVAPQGTHGYTF. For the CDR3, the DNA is TGCAGCGTGGCACCACAGGGAACCCATGGCTACACCTTC.

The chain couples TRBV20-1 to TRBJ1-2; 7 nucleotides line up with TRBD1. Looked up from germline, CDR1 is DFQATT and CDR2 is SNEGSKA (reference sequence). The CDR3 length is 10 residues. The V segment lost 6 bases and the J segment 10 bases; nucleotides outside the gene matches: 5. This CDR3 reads CSAPDRLYTF. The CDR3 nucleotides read TGCAGTGCGCCGGACAGGCTCTACACCTTC.

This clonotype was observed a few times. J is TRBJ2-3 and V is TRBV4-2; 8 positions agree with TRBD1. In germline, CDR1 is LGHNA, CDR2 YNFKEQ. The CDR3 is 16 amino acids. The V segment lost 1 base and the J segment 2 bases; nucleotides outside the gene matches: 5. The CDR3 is CASSQGGTGYTDTQYF. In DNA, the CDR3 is TGTGCCAGCAGCCAAGGAGGGACAGGCTACACAGATACGCAGTATTTT.

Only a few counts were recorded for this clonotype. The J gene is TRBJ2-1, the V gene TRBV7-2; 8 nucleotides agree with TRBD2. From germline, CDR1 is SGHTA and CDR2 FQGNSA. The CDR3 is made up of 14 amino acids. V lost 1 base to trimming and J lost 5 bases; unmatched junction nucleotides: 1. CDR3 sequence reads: CASSLVAGNNEQFF. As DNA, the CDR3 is TGTGCCAGCAGCTTAGTAGCGGGGAACAATGAGCAGTTCTTC.

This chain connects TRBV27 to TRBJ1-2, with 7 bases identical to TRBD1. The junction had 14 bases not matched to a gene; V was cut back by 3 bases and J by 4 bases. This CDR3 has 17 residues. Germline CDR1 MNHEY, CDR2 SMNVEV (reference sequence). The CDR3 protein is CASSLRRGLRYSYGYTF. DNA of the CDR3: TGTGCCAGCAGTTTGAGAAGGGGGCTCCGGTATAGCTATGGCTACACCTTC.

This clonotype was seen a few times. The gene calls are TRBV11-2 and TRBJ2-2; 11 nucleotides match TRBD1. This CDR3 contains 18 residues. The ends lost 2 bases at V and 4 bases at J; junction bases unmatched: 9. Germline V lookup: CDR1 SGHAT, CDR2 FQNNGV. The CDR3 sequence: CASSLMIPGTGGTGELFF. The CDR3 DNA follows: TGTGCCAGCAGCTTAATGATCCCCGGGACAGGGGGCACCGGGGAGCTGTTTTTT. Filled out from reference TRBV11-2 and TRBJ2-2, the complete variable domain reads EAGVAQSPRYKIIEKRQSVAFWCNPISGHATLYWYQQILGQGPKLLIQFQNNGVVDDSQLPKDRFSAERLKGVDSTLKIQPAKLEDSAVYLCASSLMIPGTGGTGELFFGEGSRLTVL.